The 25 T cell receptor beta chains below come from one sample, sequenced in a study of cytomegalovirus exposure and HLA in healthy donors. The PCR was carried out with 60 Vbeta primers and 13 Jbeta primers. The repertoire was sequenced with immunoSEQ multiplex PCR; TCRdb's copy has only in-frame clones and lacks some. The table records fewer than 85,000 clones, 78% of them present only once. Sequencing input: PBMCs. These receptor sequences come from a middle-aged man in good health and CMV-seronegative.

J is TRBJ1-5 and V is TRBV25-1, with a tentative D call TRBD1 (6 bases). The CDR3 consists of 14 residues. The germline CDR1 and CDR2 sequences are MGHDK and SYGVNS. Trimming cost V 5 bases and J 7 bases, with 15 bases left between them. The CDR3 sequence: CASSPSGTWQPQHF. For the CDR3, the DNA is TGTGCCAGCAGTCCCTCGGGGACATGGCAGCCCCAGCATTTT.

The gene calls are TRBV28 and TRBJ2-1; TRBD2 is a possible D gene (5 bases). Per germline, CDR1 MDHEN and CDR2 SYDVKM. CDR3 size: 16 residues. Trimming removed 5 bases at V and 1 base at J, with 15 bases between. CDR3 DNA: TGTGCCAGCAGTCCCGTCGGGGAGAAATCCTACAATGAGCAGTTCTTC. Its translation: CASSPVGEKSYNEQFF.

This clone was seen a few times. V and J are TRBV6-1 and TRBJ1-1, with no clear D. The CDR3 covers 13 residues. Trimming removed 6 bases from V and 1 base from J, with 9 bases in between. Germline V lookup: CDR1 MNHNS, CDR2 SASEGT. CDR3 bases: TGTGCCAGCAGCCAGATCCCGAACACTGAAGCTTTCTTT. Amino acid sequence: CASSQIPNTEAFF.

The chain joins TRBV19 to TRBJ1-3; no firm D call. V lost 2 bases and J lost 2, with 7 bases in between. Germline assignment: CDR1 LNHDA and CDR2 SQIVND (reference sequence). The CDR3 is 14 residues long. The CDR3: CASSILAAGNTIYF. The CDR3 DNA sequence: TGTGCCAGTAGTATATTAGCAGCTGGAAACACCATATATTTT.

The genes are TRBV6-5 and TRBJ1-3, with no clear D. Germline-derived CDR1 and CDR2 are MNHEY and SVGAGI. Trimming pared 5 bases from V and 1 base from J, leaving 12 bases between. The CDR3 runs to 15 residues. In DNA form, the CDR3 reads TGTGCCAGCAGTCCACGAGGGAAGTCTGGAAACACCATATATTTT. Residues: CASSPRGKSGNTIYF.

The genes are TRBV19 and TRBJ1-6; D is perhaps TRBD1 (5 bases). Germline CDR1 reads LNHDA; CDR2 reads SQIVND (reference sequence). The CDR3 has 14 amino acids. Trimming shortened V by 6 bases and J by 6 bases, and 12 bases separated the two germline ends. CDR3 amino acids: CASSPGRVNSPLHF. CDR3 nucleotides: TGTGCCAGTAGCCCCGGCAGGGTTAATTCACCCCTCCACTTT.

This clone appeared once. Other DNA sequences in this specimen translate into the identical CDR3. The J gene is TRBJ1-5, the V gene TRBV6-5; TRBD1 matches at 10 bases. This CDR3 comprises 15 residues. The germline V gene encodes CDR1 MNHEY and CDR2 SVGAGI. V was clipped by 6 bases and J by 4 bases; unmatched bases: 6. CDR3 nucleotides: TGTGCCAGCAGCCCCCGGACAGGGGGGAATCAGCCCCAGCATTTT. Protein product: CASSPRTGGNQPQHF.

This chain links TRBV28 with TRBJ1-5; D ambiguous. The CDR3 runs 12 residues. V gave up 2 bases and J gave up 9 bases, with 8 bases separating them. Germline assignment: CDR1 MDHEN and CDR2 SYDVKM. CDR3: CASSLTPTPQHF. CDR3 sequence (DNA): TGTGCCAGCAGTTTAACTCCTACGCCCCAGCATTTT.

V gene TRBV5-6 combines with J gene TRBJ1-1; D may be TRBD1 (5 bases). The ends were cut back, 0 bases at V and 0 bases at J, with 9 bases in the middle. The CDR3 has 15 amino acids. Germline assignment: CDR1 SGHDT and CDR2 YYEEEE. The CDR3 sequence is CASSLAGIMNTEAFF. For the CDR3, the DNA is TGTGCCAGCAGCTTGGCAGGGATCATGAACACTGAAGCTTTCTTT.

The gene calls are TRBV11-2 and TRBJ2-7; 9 bases fit TRBD1. V dropped 1 base and J dropped 3; count of bases not matched to a gene: 4. The CDR3 consists of 15 residues. Germline CDR1 SGHAT, CDR2 FQNNGV. The CDR3 region has the DNA TGTGCCAGCAGCTTAGGGACAGGGGCCCGCTACGAGCAGTACTTC. Translation: CASSLGTGARYEQYF.

The chain has TRBV4-3 and TRBJ1-2; 10 bases are a match to TRBD1. In germline, CDR1 is LGHNA, CDR2 YSLEER. V lost 1 base, J lost 8 bases, and 10 bases stayed unmatched. This CDR3 region has 16 residues. CDR3 coding DNA: TGCGCCAGCAGCCAAGGTTTACCGGGACAGGGGATCGGCTACACCTTC. This encodes CASSQGLPGQGIGYTF.

This sequence joins TRBV15 and TRBJ2-2; D is possibly TRBD1 (7 bases). The germline gives CDR1 LNHNV, CDR2 YYDKDF (reference sequence). CDR3 size: 15 residues. Trimming shortened V by 0 bases and J by 4 bases, and 9 bases separated the two germline ends. The CDR3 sequence: CATSRDRGVTGELFF. The CDR3 DNA sequence: TGTGCCACCAGCAGAGACAGGGGGGTCACCGGGGAGCTGTTTTTT.

The chain joins TRBV6-1 to TRBJ2-5; 8 nucleotides match TRBD1. CDR3 length: 16 residues. The J segment lost 7 bases and the V segment lost 1 base, leaving 11 bases of the junction unmatched. Germline values: CDR1 MNHNS, CDR2 SASEGT. In DNA form, the CDR3 reads TGTGCCAGCAGTGAAGGGAGGACAGGGCCACAGGGGACCCAGTACTTC. Translation gives CASSEGRTGPQGTQYF.

J is TRBJ1-4 and V is TRBV5-1; 7 nucleotides align to TRBD1. Germline loops: CDR1 SGHRS, CDR2 YFSETQ. The CDR3 consists of 12 residues. V was clipped by 4 bases and J by 11 bases; unmatched bases: 5. The CDR3 loop is CASSEGQTKLFF. In DNA form, the CDR3 reads TGCGCCAGCAGCGAGGGACAGACCAAACTGTTTTTT.

The rearrangement links TRBV2 to TRBJ2-2, with TRBD1 matching over 11 bases. CDR1 SNHLY and CDR2 FYNNEI come from the germline V gene. The CDR3 contains 15 residues. The J segment lost 4 bases and the V segment lost 5 bases, leaving 3 bases of the junction unmatched. The CDR3 sequence is CASSPGTGGTGELFF. The CDR3 DNA reads TGTGCCAGCAGTCCCGGGACAGGGGGCACCGGGGAGCTGTTTTTT.

The chain recombines TRBV12-5 with TRBJ2-2; the D gene is possibly TRBD1 (6 bases). The V and J ends lost 6 bases and 1 base respectively, with 9 bases between them. The CDR3 sequence is 14 residues long. CDR1 and CDR2 from the germline V gene are LGHNT and FRNRAP. The DNA for the CDR3 is TGTGCTAGTGGGTCGGACAGGAACACCGGGGAGCTGTTTTTT. Amino acids: CASGSDRNTGELFF.

The rearrangement links TRBV11-1 to TRBJ1-2, with D possibly matching TRBD1 (6 bases). V lost 1 base to trimming and J lost 3 bases, with 6 bases between them. The germline gives CDR1 SGHAT, CDR2 FQDESV (reference sequence). The CDR3 is 13 amino acids. DNA for the CDR3: TGTGCCAGCAGCTTAGACAGGGACTATGGCTACACCTTC. It yields the protein CASSLDRDYGYTF.

The gene calls are TRBV15 and TRBJ2-6, with D possibly matching TRBD1 (5 bases). The CDR3 is 17 amino acids. The germline V gene has CDR1 LNHNV and CDR2 YYDKDF (reference sequence). Trimming took off 3 bases at V and 9 bases at J, with 21 bases between the two ends. The DNA for the CDR3 is TGTGCCACCAGCAGGGTGGAAAGGGGCAATTTGGTCAACGTCCTGACTTTC. Its protein is CATSRVERGNLVNVLTF.

DNA of the CDR3: TGTGCCAGCAGCCCACTGGCGGAACAGGGGAATCAGCCCCAGCATTTT. It is translated as CASSPLAEQGNQPQHF. The chain couples TRBV5-5 to TRBJ1-5, with 7 bases fitting TRBD1. There are 16 residues in the CDR3. Germline CDR1 is SGHKS and CDR2 is YYEKEE (reference sequence). V was clipped by 4 bases and J by 4 bases; unmatched bases: 11.

The J gene is TRBJ2-1, the V gene TRBV4-1, with TRBD2 identical over 7 bases. J gave up 5 bases and V 4 bases, and 20 bases lay outside the gene matches. The CDR3 contains 19 residues. Germline V lookup: CDR1 MGHRA, CDR2 YSYEKL. CDR3 nucleotide sequence: TGCGCCAGCAGCCGAACACCGAGGATTGGGGCTAGCGGAGACAATGAGCAGTTCTTC. Translated: CASSRTPRIGASGDNEQFF.

The chain recombines TRBV6-5 with TRBJ2-1; D is perhaps TRBD2 (5 bases). Between the trimmed V and J ends, which lost 0 bases and 4 bases, there was a span of 13 bases. This CDR3 is built from 16 residues. Germline CDR1 and CDR2: MNHEY and SVGAGI. CDR3 amino acids: CASSYSIARNYNEQFF. The CDR3 coding sequence is TGTGCCAGCAGTTACTCGATAGCGCGGAATTACAATGAGCAGTTCTTC.

This rearrangement joins TRBV6-5 to TRBJ2-3; tentative D call: TRBD1 (5 bases). CDR1 is MNHEY, CDR2 SVGAGI, per germline. Trimming stripped 2 bases from V and 0 bases from J, with 6 bases between. The CDR3 totals 14 residues. The CDR3 spells CASSYRGSTDTQYF. In DNA form, the CDR3 reads TGTGCCAGCAGTTACAGGGGTAGCACAGATACGCAGTATTTT.

The rearrangement uses TRBV7-9 and TRBJ2-2, with 12 bases that match TRBD2. Looked up from germline, CDR1 is SEHNR and CDR2 is FQNEAQ (reference sequence). V shed 1 base and J 0 bases; nucleotides not matched to a gene: 3. This CDR3 spans 18 amino acids. The CDR3 nucleotides are TGTGCCAGCAGCTTAGGACTAGCGGGGGTCTCGAACACCGGGGAGCTGTTTTTT. This codes for CASSLGLAGVSNTGELFF. Together with reference TRBV7-9 and TRBJ2-2, the CDR3 gives the full variable domain: DTGVSQNPRHKITKRGQNVTFRCDPISEHNRLYWYRQTLGQGPEFLTYFQNEAQLEKSRLLSDRFSAERPKGSFSTLEIQRTEQGDSAMYLCASSLGLAGVSNTGELFFGEGSRLTVL.

J is TRBJ2-3 and V is TRBV9; maybe TRBD2 (5 bases). V was pared by 4 bases and J by 0 bases, with 12 bases between. Germline V gene lookup returns CDR1 SGDLS and CDR2 YYNGEE. The length of the CDR3 is 15 residues. The CDR3 is CASSPQRTSTDTQYF. For the CDR3, the DNA is TGTGCCAGCAGCCCCCAGCGGACTAGCACAGATACGCAGTATTTT.

This chain links TRBV19 with TRBJ2-1, with 9 positions matching TRBD1. The CDR3 runs to 15 residues. J gave up 2 bases and V 6 bases, and 5 bases lay outside the gene matches. Per the germline V gene, CDR1 is LNHDA and CDR2 is SQIVND (reference sequence). The CDR3, as DNA: TGTGCCAGTAGGCGCGGGACAGGGACCTACAATGAGCAGTTCTTC. It encodes CASRRGTGTYNEQFF.